Listed here are 3 T cell receptor beta chains from one sample, sequenced in a study of CD8 T cells in Susac syndrome. The RNA input was roughly 0.45 to 1 ug, and it was reverse transcribed with random hexamers. Using its own MiXCR run on the immunoSEQ multiplex PCR reads, TCRdb lists one record per CDR3 protein. Here the sample spans fewer than 65,000 distinct CDR3 sequences, roughly 92% being singletons. Material: CD8+ T cells from PBMCs. The source is a human donor in good health.

The rearrangement links TRBV7-9 to TRBJ1-4; the D gene is possibly TRBD1 (6 bases). The CDR3 consists of 17 residues. Germline assignment: CDR1 SEHNR and CDR2 FQNEAQ (reference sequence). V was clipped by 0 bases and J by 0 bases, with 11 bases between them. The DNA for the CDR3 is TGTGCCAGCAGCTTAGCGGACAGCTACGCAACTAATGAAAAACTGTTTTTT. This codes for CASSLADSYATNEKLFF.

The V call is TRBV29-1, the J call TRBJ2-5; no firm D call. Germline-derived CDR1 and CDR2 are SQVTM and ANQGSEA. The CDR3 has 10 residues. The V end lost 3 bases, the J end lost 3 bases, and 2 bases lay between the germline ends. DNA of the CDR3: TGCAGCGTTGAGAAAGAGACCCAGTACTTC. It encodes CSVEKETQYF.

V gene TRBV20-1 combines with J gene TRBJ2-3; D could derive from TRBD1 or TRBD2 (5 bases each). Germline CDR1 DFQATT, CDR2 SNEGSKA (reference sequence). The V gene lost 5 bases and the J gene lost 0 bases, with 18 bases spanning the gap. This CDR3 is 16 amino acids long. As DNA, the CDR3 is TGCAGTGCTGAGCCGGGGCCCAAATTTAGCACAGATACGCAGTATTTT. This translates into CSAEPGPKFSTDTQYF.